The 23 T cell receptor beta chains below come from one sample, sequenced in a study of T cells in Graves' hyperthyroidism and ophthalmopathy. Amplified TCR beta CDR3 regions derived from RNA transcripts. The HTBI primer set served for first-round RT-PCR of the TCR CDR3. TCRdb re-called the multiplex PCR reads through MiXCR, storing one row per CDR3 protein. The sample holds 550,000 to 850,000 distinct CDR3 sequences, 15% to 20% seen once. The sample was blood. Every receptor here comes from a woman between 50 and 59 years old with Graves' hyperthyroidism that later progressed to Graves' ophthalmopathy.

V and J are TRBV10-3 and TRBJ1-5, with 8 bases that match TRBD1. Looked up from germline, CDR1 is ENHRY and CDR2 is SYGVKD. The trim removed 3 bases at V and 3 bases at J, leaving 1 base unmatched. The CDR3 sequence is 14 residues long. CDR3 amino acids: CAISEQGDNQPQHF. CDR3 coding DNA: TGTGCCATCAGTGAACAGGGGGACAATCAGCCCCAGCATTTT.

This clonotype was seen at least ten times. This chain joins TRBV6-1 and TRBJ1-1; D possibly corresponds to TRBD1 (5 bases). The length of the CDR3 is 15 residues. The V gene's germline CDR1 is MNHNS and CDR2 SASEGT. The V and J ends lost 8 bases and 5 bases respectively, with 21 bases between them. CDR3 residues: CASRDPTAWFTEAFF. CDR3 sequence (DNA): TGTGCCAGCCGGGACCCGACTGCCTGGTTTACTGAAGCTTTCTTT.

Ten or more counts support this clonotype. The CDR3 spells CAISEDRGVETQYF. The CDR3 nucleotides read TGTGCCATCAGTGAGGACAGGGGGGTAGAGACCCAGTACTTC. The chain combines TRBV10-3 with TRBJ2-5; TRBD1 matches at 9 bases. Germline assignment: CDR1 ENHRY and CDR2 SYGVKD. The V and J ends lost 2 bases and 4 bases, in that order; junction bases with no gene match: 2. This CDR3 is 14 amino acids long.

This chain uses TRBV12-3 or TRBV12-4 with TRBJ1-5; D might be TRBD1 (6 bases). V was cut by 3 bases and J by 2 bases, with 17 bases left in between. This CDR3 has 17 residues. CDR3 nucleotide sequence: TGTGCCAGCAGTTTTGGTCAGGGGCGCGGTGGCAATCAGCCCCAGCATTTT. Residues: CASSFGQGRGGNQPQHF.

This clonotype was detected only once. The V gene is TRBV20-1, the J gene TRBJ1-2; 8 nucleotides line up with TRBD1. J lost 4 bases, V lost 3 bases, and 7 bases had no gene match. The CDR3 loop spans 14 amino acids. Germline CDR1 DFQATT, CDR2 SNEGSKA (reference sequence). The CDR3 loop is CSARRPGGLYGYTF. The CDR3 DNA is TGCAGTGCTAGGCGACCAGGGGGCCTCTATGGCTACACCTTC.

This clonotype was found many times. The CDR3 region is CASSQETGIGFGQPQHF. In DNA form, the CDR3 reads TGTGCCAGCAGCCAGGAAACAGGGATTGGGTTCGGTCAGCCCCAGCATTTT. The rearrangement joins TRBV4-2 to TRBJ1-5; tentatively, D is TRBD1 (6 bases). Per the germline V gene, CDR1 is LGHNA and CDR2 is YNFKEQ. The CDR3 has 17 residues. Between the trimmed V and J ends, which lost 3 bases and 6 bases, there was a span of 21 bases.

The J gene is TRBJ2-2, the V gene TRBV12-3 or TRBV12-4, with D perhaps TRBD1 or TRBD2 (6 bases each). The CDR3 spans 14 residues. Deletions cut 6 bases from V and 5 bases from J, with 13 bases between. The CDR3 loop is CASSLRGLTGELFF. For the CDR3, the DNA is TGTGCCAGCAGCCTCAGGGGACTTACCGGGGAGCTGTTTTTT.

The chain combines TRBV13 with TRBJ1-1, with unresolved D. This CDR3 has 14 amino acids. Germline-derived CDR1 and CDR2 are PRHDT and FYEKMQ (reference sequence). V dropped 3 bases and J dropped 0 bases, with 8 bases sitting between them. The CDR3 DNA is TGTGCCAGCAGCTTGAAGTGGCTGAACACTGAAGCTTTCTTT. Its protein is CASSLKWLNTEAFF.

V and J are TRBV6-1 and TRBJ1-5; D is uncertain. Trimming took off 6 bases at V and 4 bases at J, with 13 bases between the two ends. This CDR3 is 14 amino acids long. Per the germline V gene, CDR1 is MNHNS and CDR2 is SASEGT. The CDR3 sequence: CASSRNDGNQPQHF. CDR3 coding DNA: TGTGCCAGCAGCCGAAACGACGGGAATCAGCCCCAGCATTTT.

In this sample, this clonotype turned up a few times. Here the CDR3 DNA reads TGCGCCAGCAGCTTGGTCCAGGCCACTGAAGCTTTCTTT. Residues: CASSLVQATEAFF. This rearrangement joins TRBV5-1 to TRBJ1-1; D is uncertain. Between the trimmed V and J ends, which lost 0 bases and 4 bases, there was a span of 7 bases. The CDR3 has 13 amino acids. Germline values: CDR1 SGHRS, CDR2 YFSETQ.

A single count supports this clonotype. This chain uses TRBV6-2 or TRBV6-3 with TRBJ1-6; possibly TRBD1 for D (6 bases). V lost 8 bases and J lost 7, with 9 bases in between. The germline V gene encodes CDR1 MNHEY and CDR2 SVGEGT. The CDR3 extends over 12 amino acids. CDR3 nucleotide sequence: TGTGCCAGCCGTGGACAGAATTCACCCCTCCACTTT. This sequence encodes CASRGQNSPLHF.

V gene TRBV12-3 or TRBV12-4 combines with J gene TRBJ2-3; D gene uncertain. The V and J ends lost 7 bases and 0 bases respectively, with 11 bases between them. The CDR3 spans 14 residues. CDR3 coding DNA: TGTGCCAGCATTTGCCCTTGGAGCACAGATACGCAGTATTTT. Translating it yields CASICPWSTDTQYF.

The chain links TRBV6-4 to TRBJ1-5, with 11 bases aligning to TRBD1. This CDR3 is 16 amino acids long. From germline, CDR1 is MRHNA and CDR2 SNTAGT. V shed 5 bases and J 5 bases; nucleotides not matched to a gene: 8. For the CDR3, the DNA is TGTGCCAGCAGTCTCACCGGGACAGGGGGTCATCAGCCCCAGCATTTT. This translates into CASSLTGTGGHQPQHF.

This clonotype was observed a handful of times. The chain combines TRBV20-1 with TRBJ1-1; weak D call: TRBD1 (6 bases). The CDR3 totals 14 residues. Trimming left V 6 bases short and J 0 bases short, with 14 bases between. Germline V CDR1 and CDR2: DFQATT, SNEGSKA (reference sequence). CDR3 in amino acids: CSAHKTGVNTEAFF. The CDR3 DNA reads TGCAGTGCGCATAAGACAGGAGTGAACACTGAAGCTTTCTTT.

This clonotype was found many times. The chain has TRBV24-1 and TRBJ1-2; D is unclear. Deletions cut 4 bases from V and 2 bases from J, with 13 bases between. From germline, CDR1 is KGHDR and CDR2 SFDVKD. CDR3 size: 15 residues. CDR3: CATSEPGPSNYGYTF. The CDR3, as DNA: TGTGCCACCAGTGAACCCGGGCCCTCAAACTATGGCTACACCTTC.

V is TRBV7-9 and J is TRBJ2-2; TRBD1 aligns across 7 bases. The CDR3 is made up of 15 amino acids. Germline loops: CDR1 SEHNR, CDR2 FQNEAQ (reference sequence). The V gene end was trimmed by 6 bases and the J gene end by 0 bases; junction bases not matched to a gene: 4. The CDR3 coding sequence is TGTGCCAGCAGAGGGGACAGTACGAACACCGGGGAGCTGTTTTTT. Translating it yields CASRGDSTNTGELFF.

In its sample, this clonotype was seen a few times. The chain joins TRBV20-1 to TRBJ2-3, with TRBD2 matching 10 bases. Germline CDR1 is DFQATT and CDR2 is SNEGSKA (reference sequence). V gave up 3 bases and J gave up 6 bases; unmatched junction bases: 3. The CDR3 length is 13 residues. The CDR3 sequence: CSASSGGLDTQYF. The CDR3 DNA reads TGCAGTGCTAGTAGCGGGGGGCTCGATACGCAGTATTTT.

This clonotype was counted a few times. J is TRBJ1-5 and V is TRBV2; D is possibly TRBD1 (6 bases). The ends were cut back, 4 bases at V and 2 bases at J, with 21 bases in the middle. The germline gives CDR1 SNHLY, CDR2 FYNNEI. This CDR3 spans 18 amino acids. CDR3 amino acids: CASSVGVGGLRGNQPQHF. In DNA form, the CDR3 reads TGTGCCAGCAGTGTTGGGGTGGGGGGCCTTCGGGGCAATCAGCCCCAGCATTTT.

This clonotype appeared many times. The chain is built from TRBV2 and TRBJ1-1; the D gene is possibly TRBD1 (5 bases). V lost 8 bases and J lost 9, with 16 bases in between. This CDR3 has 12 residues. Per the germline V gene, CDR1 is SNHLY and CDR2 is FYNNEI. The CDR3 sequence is CASGTDGMKAFF. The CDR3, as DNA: TGTGCCAGCGGGACGGATGGAATGAAAGCTTTCTTT.

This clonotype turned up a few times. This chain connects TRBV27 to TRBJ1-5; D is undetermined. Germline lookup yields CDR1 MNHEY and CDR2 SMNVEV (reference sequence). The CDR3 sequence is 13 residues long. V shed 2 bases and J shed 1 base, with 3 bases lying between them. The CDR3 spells CASSLKSNQPQHF. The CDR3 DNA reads TGTGCCAGCAGTTTAAAGAGCAATCAGCCCCAGCATTTT.

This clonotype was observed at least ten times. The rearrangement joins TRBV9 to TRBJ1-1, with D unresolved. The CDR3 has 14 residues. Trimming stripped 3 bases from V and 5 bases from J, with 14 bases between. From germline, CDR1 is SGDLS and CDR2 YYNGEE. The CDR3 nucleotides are TGTGCCAGCAGCGACCCGGGCCTGAGTACTGAAGCTTTCTTT. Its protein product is CASSDPGLSTEAFF.

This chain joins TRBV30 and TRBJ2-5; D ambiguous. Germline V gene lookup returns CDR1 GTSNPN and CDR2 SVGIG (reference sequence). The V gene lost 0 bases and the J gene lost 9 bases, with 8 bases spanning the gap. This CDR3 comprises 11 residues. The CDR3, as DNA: TGTGCCTGGAGTGTCGGGTGGGCCCAGTACTTC. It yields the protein CAWSVGWAQYF.

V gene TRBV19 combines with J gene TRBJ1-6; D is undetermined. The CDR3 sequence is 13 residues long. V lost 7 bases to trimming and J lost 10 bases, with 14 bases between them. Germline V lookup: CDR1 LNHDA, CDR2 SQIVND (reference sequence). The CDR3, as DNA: TGTGCCAGTAACCGCGGACGGACCTCACCCCTCCACTTT. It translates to CASNRGRTSPLHF.